A selection of T cell receptor beta chains follows, all from one sample in a study of T cells in tumors after PD-1 blockade. Clones were read by immunoSEQ multiplex PCR, and TCRdb kept only the in-frame ones, dropping some. The data contain approximately 50,000 clones, more than 60% of them singletons. The sample was PBMCs, taken before anti-PD-1 therapy. Receptors originate from a human donor with advanced basal cell or squamous cell carcinoma (not recorded which). CDR3s include the opening cysteine and the closing phenylalanine or tryptophan. The D gene is left open where the match is weak. For some rows the clone size is stated as once, few or many, or as a class when expanded; others skip it.

cdr3_nt cdr3_aa d_call j_call v_call clone_size
TGTGCCAGTAGTACCCCCGCCGGGACAGGGTATAATTCACCCCTCCACTTT CASSTPAGTGYNSPLHF TRBD1 TRBJ1-6 TRBV19 -
TGTGCCAGCAGCCTCCGGGACAGGGACGAGACCCAGTACTTC CASSLRDRDETQYF TRBD1 TRBJ2-5 TRBV3-1/TRBV3-2 -
TGTGCCAGCAGTGAGGGCGGGGGGCTTACCTACGAGCAGTACTTC CASSEGGGLTYEQYF TRBD2 TRBJ2-7 TRBV2 -
TGCGCCAGCAGCATAGACGGACAGGGTAAAAATTCACCCCTCCACTTT CASSIDGQGKNSPLHF TRBD1 TRBJ1-6 TRBV5-1 -
TGTGCCAGCAGTTTAAAGGGGGCGTTGGGTATCTCCTACGAGCAGTACTTC CASSLKGALGISYEQYF TRBD1 TRBJ2-7 TRBV27 -
TGTGCCAGTAGTATCGGGCGTCCCGGACTCTACGAGCAGTACTTC CASSIGRPGLYEQYF - TRBJ2-7 TRBV19 once
TGTGCCAGCAGTTCCGGGACACCAAAATATGGCTACACCTTC CASSSGTPKYGYTF - TRBJ1-2 TRBV27 -
TGTGCCAGCAGCTTAGACTTAATTGAGCAGTTCTTC CASSLDLIEQFF - TRBJ2-1 TRBV7-8 -
TGTGCGATCGGGACAGGGCTTGCTGGCTACACCTTC CAIGTGLAGYTF TRBD1 TRBJ1-2 TRBV19 -
TGTGCCAGCAGCTCGCAGGGGTTGGACGCGAACACCGGGGAGCTGTTTTTT CASSSQGLDANTGELFF - TRBJ2-2 TRBV7-8 many
TGTGCCACCAGCAATCCTTGGGACTCCTACAATGAGCAGTTCTTC CATSNPWDSYNEQFF - TRBJ2-1 TRBV15 -
TGCGCCAGCAGCTTACAGGGTCTAAACCGGGACGAGCAGTACTTC CASSLQGLNRDEQYF - TRBJ2-7 TRBV5-1 few
TGCGCCAGCAGCCCTAACCCGGCGGGGATGATGAACACTGAAGCTTTCTTT CASSPNPAGMMNTEAFF - TRBJ1-1 TRBV5-1 -
TGCGCCAGCAGCCTAGGGACAGGGACGGGCAATGAGCAGTTCTTC CASSLGTGTGNEQFF TRBD1 TRBJ2-1 TRBV4-1 -
TGTGCCAGCAGTTACCTCGGGGGTATTACAGATACGCAGTATTTT CASSYLGGITDTQYF - TRBJ2-3 TRBV6-6 -
TGTGCCAGCAACCACCCCAGCAATCAGGCCCAGCATTTT CASNHPSNQAQHF - TRBJ1-5 TRBV6-6 -
TGCGCCAGCAGCCAGATGATAGGTGGAAACACCATATATTTT CASSQMIGGNTIYF - TRBJ1-3 TRBV4-1 -
TGTGCCAGCAGTGCCACAGGGGGCCGGCAAGAGACCCAGTACTTC CASSATGGRQETQYF TRBD1 TRBJ2-5 TRBV6-6 -
TGCGCCAGCAGCTTCTCCCCAGGGACAGGGGGCGGCACTGAAGCTTTCTTT CASSFSPGTGGGTEAFF TRBD1 TRBJ1-1 TRBV5-1 -
TGTGCCAGCAGTTTGGTCGGGAGGATCACCGGGGAGCTGTTTTTT CASSLVGRITGELFF TRBD2 TRBJ2-2 TRBV27 -
TGTGCCAGCAGTTCAGAGATTAGCAATCAGCCCCAGCATTTT CASSSEISNQPQHF - TRBJ1-5 TRBV2 once
TGTGCCAGCAGACGCCGGACAGGTTCTCCCGGGGAGCTGTTTTTT CASRRRTGSPGELFF TRBD1 TRBJ2-2 TRBV6-5 -
TGTGCCAGCAGTTTGGGCAGGGAAGGCAATCAGCCCCAGCATTTT CASSLGREGNQPQHF - TRBJ1-5 TRBV27 -
TGCGCCAGCAGCTTGGGTCCTAGCGGGGGGGCGAGAGAGACCCAGTACTTC CASSLGPSGGARETQYF TRBD2 TRBJ2-5 TRBV5-1 -
TGTGCCAGCAGTACCGGGACTAGCGGTTACAATGAGCAGTTCTTC CASSTGTSGYNEQFF TRBD2 TRBJ2-1 TRBV2 -
TGTGCCAGCAGTTACGCAGGGAGGGCTACCTACGAGCAGTACTTC CASSYAGRATYEQYF TRBD2 TRBJ2-7 TRBV6-5 once
TGTGCCAGCAGGCGCGGATGGGCGGGCAATGAGCAGTTCTTC CASRRGWAGNEQFF - TRBJ2-1 TRBV6-5 -
TGCGCCAGCAGCTTGGGCCAGGGGGCGCGCACCGGGGAGCTGTTTTTT CASSLGQGARTGELFF TRBD1 TRBJ2-2 TRBV5-1 -
TGCGCCAGCAGCCAAGCCGGGGAGAATCAGCCCCAGCATTTT CASSQAGENQPQHF - TRBJ1-5 TRBV4-1 -
TGTGCCAGCAGCCCTGGACAGCTAAATCAGCCCCAGCATTTT CASSPGQLNQPQHF - TRBJ1-5 TRBV5-5 -
TGCGCCAGCGGACAGGGAAGGGACTACAATGAGCAGTTCTTC CASGQGRDYNEQFF TRBD1 TRBJ2-1 TRBV5-1 once
TGTGCCAGCAGCTCAGGGGGCTCCTACAATGAGCAGTTCTTC CASSSGGSYNEQFF TRBD1 TRBJ2-1 TRBV7-8 -
TGTGCCAGCTCACCACGCCCGACAGGGGGGTCGGATACGCAGTATTTT CASSPRPTGGSDTQYF TRBD1 TRBJ2-3 TRBV18 -
TGTGCCAGCAGCTTAGGACAGCACTATGGCTACACCTTC CASSLGQHYGYTF - TRBJ1-2 TRBV7-9 -
TGTGCCACCAGTGAGGCGGACCCTAAGAAGGTCCACAATGAGCAGTTCTTC CATSEADPKKVHNEQFF - TRBJ2-1 TRBV24-1 -
TGTGCCAGCAGCCCCGGGACAGGGCTTGGGTACGAGCAGTACTTC CASSPGTGLGYEQYF TRBD1 TRBJ2-7 TRBV7-9 few
TGTGCCAGTAGTATCGGTCAGGATGAAGCTTTCTTT CASSIGQDEAFF - TRBJ1-1 TRBV19 -
TGTGCCAGCAGCTCGCAGGGATACAATGAGCAGTTCTTC CASSSQGYNEQFF - TRBJ2-1 TRBV7-3 -
TGTGCCAGCAGCTTAGACCCAGGACAGGGGGCCAACGTCCTGACTTTC CASSLDPGQGANVLTF - TRBJ2-6 TRBV7-9 -
TGTGCCAGCAGTTCCTTAGCGGGAGGCGAAGAGACCCAGTACTTC CASSSLAGGEETQYF TRBD2 TRBJ2-5 TRBV27 -
TGCGCCAGCAGCCAAAGGGGCTCCTCCTACGAGCAGTACTTC CASSQRGSSYEQYF - TRBJ2-7 TRBV4-1 -